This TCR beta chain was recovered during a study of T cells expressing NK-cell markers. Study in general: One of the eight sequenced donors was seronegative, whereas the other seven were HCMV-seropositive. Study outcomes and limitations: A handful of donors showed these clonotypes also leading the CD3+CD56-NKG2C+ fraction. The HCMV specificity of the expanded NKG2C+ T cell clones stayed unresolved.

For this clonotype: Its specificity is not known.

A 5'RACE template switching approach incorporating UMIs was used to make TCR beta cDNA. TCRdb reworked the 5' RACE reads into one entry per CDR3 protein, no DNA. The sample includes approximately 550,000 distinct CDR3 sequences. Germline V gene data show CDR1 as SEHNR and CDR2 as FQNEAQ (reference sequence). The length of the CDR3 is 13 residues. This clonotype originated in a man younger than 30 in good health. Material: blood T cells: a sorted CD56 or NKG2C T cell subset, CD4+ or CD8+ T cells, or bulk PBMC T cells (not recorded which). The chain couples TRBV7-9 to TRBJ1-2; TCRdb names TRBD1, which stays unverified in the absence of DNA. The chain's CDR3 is CASSSRDSYGYTF.